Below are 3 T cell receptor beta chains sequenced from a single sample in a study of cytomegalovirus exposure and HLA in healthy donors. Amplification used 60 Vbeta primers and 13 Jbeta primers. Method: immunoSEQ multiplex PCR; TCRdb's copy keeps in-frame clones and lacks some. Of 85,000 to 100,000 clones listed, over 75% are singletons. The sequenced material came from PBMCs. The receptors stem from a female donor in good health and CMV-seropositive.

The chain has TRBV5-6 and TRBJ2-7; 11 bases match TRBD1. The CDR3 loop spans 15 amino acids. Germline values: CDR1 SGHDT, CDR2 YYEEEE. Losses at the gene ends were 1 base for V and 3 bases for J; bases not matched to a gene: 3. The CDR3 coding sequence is TGTGCCAGCAGCTTGACCGGGACAGGGGGCTACGAGCAGTACTTC. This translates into CASSLTGTGGYEQYF.

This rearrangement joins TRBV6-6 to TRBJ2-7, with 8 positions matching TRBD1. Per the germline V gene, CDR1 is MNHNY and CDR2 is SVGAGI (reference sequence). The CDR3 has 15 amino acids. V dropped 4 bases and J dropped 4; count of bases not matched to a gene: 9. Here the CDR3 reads CASSLGQGALYEQYF. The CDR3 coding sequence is TGTGCCAGCAGTTTGGGGCAGGGGGCTTTGTACGAGCAGTACTTC.

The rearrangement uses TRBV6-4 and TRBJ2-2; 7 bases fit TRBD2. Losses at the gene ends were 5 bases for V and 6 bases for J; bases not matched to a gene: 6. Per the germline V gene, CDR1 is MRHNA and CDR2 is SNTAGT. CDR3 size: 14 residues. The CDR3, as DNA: TGTGCCAGCAGTTCGAGGGAGGGCCCCGGGGAGCTGTTTTTT. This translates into CASSSREGPGELFF.